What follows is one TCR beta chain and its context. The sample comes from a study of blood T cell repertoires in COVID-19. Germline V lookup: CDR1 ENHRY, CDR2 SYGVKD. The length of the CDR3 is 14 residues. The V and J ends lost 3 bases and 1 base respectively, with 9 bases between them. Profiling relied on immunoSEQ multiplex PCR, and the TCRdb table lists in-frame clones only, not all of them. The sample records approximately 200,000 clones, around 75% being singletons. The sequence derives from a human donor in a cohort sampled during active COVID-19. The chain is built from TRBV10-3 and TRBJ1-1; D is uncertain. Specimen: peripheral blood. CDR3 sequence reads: CAISDPPGNTEAFF. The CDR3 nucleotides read TGTGCCATCAGTGACCCCCCCGGGAACACTGAAGCTTTCTTT.